This record looks at one T cell receptor beta chain sequence and its context. Its target is not known. A read error may produce the germline difference seen at one junction end. This sample stems from a study of T cell repertoires in cytomegalovirus infection. TCRdb passed the reads through MiXCR, listing each CDR3 protein once. This sample yields some 700,000 distinct CDR3 sequences, of which around 32% are seen a single time; 15% to 20% belongs to the top ten. The CDR3 is made up of 17 amino acids. Per the germline V gene, CDR1 is SEHNR and CDR2 is FQNEAQ (reference sequence). The starting material was cultured PBMCs, obtained from culture after CMV antigen stimulation. The gene calls are TRBV7-9 and TRBJ1-5; D call uncertain. This TCR derives from a human donor in good health (CMV status not recorded). Some clones in this sample may be carry-over from other donors' samples. The CDR3 region has the DNA TGTGCCAGCAGCCCGCTAGCGGCAGCTACAAGCAACCAGCCCCAGCATTTT. Translating gives CASSPLAAATSNQPQHF.